This TCR beta chain emerged from a study of cytotoxic CD8 clonotypes in ibrutinib-treated CLL. Germline V gene lookup returns CDR1 SNHLY and CDR2 FYNNEI. With 5 bases removed from V and 0 bases from J, the gap between germline ends came to 17 bases. This CDR3 has 18 residues. TCRdb's table, derived via immunoSEQ multiplex PCR, lists solely in-frame clones and lacks some. The sample includes over 7,000 clones, around 85% of them seen just once. J is TRBJ2-6 and V is TRBV2; unclear D gene. The sample in question was PBMCs, obtained before ibrutinib treatment. The clonotype originates from a human donor with chronic lymphocytic leukemia. The CDR3 is CASSFRARSTSGANVLTF. The CDR3 region has the DNA TGTGCCAGCAGTTTCCGGGCCAGGAGCACCTCTGGGGCCAACGTCCTGACTTTC.